This is a list of T cell receptor beta chains from one sample in a study of blood T cell repertoires in COVID-19. Profiled with immunoSEQ multiplex PCR; TCRdb holds only in-frame clones, not every one. Of roughly 14,000 clones listed, 75% to 85% are singletons. Sequences were obtained from peripheral blood. Receptors originate from a woman between 45 and 60 years old with active or convalescent COVID-19. The conserved cysteine and the conserved F or W are not part of the CDR3 here.

TRBJ2-7 | TRBV5-4 | ASSLAAGGGYEQY
TRBJ2-1 | TRBV4-1 | ASSQPTGGRASRQF
TRBJ2-3 | TRBV28 | ASRKGLAGGTDTQY
TRBJ1-5 | TRBV15 | ATSGGQGRQPQH
TRBJ2-3 | TRBV28 | ASSGMTSRPTDTQY
TRBJ2-5 | TRBV15 | ATSRDVGPQETQY
TRBJ2-1 | TRBV5-4 | ASSLIAGVGNEQF
TRBJ1-6 | TRBV9 | ASSARQGANSPLH
TRBJ1-5 | TRBV27 | ASSLTRGRPQH
TRBJ1-5 | TRBV18 | ASSPLPLDRGWAQH
TRBJ2-7 | TRBV4-1 | ASSPSDRDLYEQY
TRBJ1-1 | TRBV7-6 | ASSLDTGNTEAF
TRBJ2-1 | TRBV19 | ASSLRSGRGVGAYNEQF
TRBJ2-7 | TRBV6-6 | ASSSGQAGDEQY
TRBJ2-1 | TRBV15 | ATSPGDRSNEQF
TRBJ1-1 | TRBV2 | ASSLGQGGTEAF
TRBJ1-5 | TRBV9 | ASSATGQGQPQH
TRBJ2-7 | TRBV29-1 | SGGLAGAPLGEQY
TRBJ2-3 | TRBV11-2 | ASSLDRLTTDTQY
TRBJ2-3 | TRBV9 | ASSVTGTGGTITDTQY
TRBJ1-2 | TRBV5-1 | ASSPGQGALDYGYT
TRBJ2-2 | TRBV5-1 | ASNLVWVGDTGELF
TRBJ1-3 | TRBV3-1/TRBV3-2 | ASSQDTGPGNTIY
TRBJ1-2 | TRBV5-1 | ASSRMSWAAYGYT
TRBJ2-7 | TRBV30 | AWKGQGGYEQY
TRBJ2-2 | TRBV9 | ASSVAGTGNTGELF
TRBJ2-5 | TRBV12-2 | ASRLGPPPGQGGDPRY
TRBJ1-1 | TRBV9 | ASSLRTTWDTEAF
TRBJ1-2 | TRBV27 | ASSSLIVGSSGYT
TRBJ1-2 | TRBV2 | ASSGTGVYGYT
TRBJ2-7 | TRBV7-8 | ASSLGDSVYEQY
TRBJ2-1 | TRBV28 | ASSFADYNEQF
TRBJ1-2 | TRBV2 | ASSNSDRGYYGYT
TRBJ2-7 | TRBV4-1 | ASSHGVAGGKPYEQY
TRBJ1-1 | TRBV19 | ASSTEDNPNTEAF
TRBJ2-3 | TRBV4-2 | ASSQDAGLSTDTQY
TRBJ1-2 | TRBV29-1 | SVVNRGLGYGYT
TRBJ2-4 | TRBV13 | ASSLTEGDKNIQY
TRBJ1-6 | TRBV9 | ASSVRQVGSPLH
TRBJ2-2 | TRBV19 | ASSYSGGSGELF
TRBJ1-1 | TRBV10-3 | APWTVSPNTEAF
TRBJ1-5 | TRBV7-2 | ASSLSGWGAQH
TRBJ1-2 | TRBV29-1 | SVGLLWVSGGYT
TRBJ2-3 | TRBV5-1 | ASSLGQTSTDTQY
TRBJ2-7 | TRBV18 | ASSPQGQGVSYEQY
TRBJ2-7 | TRBV29-1 | SATGEWYEQY
TRBJ2-7 | TRBV5-6 | ASSQEGASREQY
TRBJ2-1 | TRBV6-4 | ATSSGPPYNEQF
TRBJ1-4 | TRBV7-9 | ASSLEFRIDRAYEKLF